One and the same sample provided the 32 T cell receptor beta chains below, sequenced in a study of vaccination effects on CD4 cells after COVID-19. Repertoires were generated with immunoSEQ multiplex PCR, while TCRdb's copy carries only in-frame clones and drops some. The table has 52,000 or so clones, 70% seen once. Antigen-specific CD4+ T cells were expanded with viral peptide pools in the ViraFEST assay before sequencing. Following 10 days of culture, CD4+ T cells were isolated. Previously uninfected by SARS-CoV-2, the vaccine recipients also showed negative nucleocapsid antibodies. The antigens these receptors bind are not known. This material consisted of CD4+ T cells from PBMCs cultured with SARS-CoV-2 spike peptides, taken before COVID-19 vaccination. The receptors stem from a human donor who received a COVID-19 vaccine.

CDR3 region: CASRRDVWSNQPQHF. The CDR3 DNA is TGTGCCAGTAGACGGGACGTCTGGAGCAATCAGCCCCAGCATTTT. The chain joins TRBV19 to TRBJ1-5, with D perhaps TRBD1 (5 bases). Germline CDR1 is LNHDA and CDR2 is SQIVND (reference sequence). CDR3 length: 15 amino acids. V lost 6 bases and J 1 base, leaving 13 bases between the germline ends.

CDR3 sequence reads: CASSHPGQGTSGNTIYF. In DNA form, the CDR3 reads TGTGCCAGCAGCCATCCGGGACAGGGAACCTCTGGAAACACCATATATTTT. V and J are TRBV6-9 and TRBJ1-3, with TRBD1 matching over 9 bases. CDR1 and CDR2 from the germline V gene are MNHGY and SVAAGI. The CDR3 spans 17 residues. V shed 6 bases, J shed 0 bases, and the junction held 9 bases outside the gene matches.

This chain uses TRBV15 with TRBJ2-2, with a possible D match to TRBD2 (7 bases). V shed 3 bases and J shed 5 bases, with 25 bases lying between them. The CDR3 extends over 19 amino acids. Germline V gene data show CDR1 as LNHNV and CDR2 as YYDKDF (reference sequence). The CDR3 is CATSSAPHLRGGLTGELFF. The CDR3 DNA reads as TGTGCCACCAGCAGTGCACCCCATTTGAGGGGGGGGCTGACCGGGGAGCTGTTTTTT.

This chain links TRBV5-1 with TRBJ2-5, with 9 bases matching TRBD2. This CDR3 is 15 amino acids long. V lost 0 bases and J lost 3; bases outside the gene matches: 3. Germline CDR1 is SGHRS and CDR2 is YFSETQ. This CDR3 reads CASSLGGGREETQYF. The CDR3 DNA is TGCGCCAGCAGCTTGGGCGGCGGGAGGGAAGAGACCCAGTACTTC. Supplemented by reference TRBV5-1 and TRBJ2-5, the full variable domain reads KAGVTQTPRYLIKTRGQQVTLSCSPISGHRSVSWYQQTPGQGLQFLFEYFSETQRNKGNFPGRFSGRQFSNSRSEMNVSTLELGDSALYLCASSLGGGREETQYFGPGTRLLVL.

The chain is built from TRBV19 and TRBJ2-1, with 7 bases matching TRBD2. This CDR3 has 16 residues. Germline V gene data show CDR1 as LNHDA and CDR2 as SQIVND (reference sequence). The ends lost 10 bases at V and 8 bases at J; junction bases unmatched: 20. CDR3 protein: CATNFWRETLGDEQFF. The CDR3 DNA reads TGTGCCACTAACTTCTGGCGGGAGACTCTCGGGGATGAGCAGTTCTTC. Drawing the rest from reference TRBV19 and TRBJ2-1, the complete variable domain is DGGITQSPKYLFRKEGQNVTLSCEQNLNHDAMYWYRQDPGQGLRLIYYSQIVNDFQKGDIAEGYSVSREKKESFPLTVTSAQKNPTAFYLCATNFWRETLGDEQFFGPGTRLTVL.

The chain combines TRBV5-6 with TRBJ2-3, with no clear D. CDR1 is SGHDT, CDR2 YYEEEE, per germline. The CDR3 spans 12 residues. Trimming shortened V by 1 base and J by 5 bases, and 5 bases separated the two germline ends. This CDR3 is CASSLTGDTQYF. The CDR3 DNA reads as TGTGCCAGCAGCTTGACGGGAGATACGCAGTATTTT.

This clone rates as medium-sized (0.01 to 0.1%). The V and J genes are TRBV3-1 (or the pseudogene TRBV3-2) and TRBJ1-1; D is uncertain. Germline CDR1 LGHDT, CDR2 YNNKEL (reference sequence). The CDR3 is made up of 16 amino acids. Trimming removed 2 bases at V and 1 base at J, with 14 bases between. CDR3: CASSQLPGNGNTEAFF. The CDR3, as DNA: TGTGCCAGCAGCCAACTTCCGGGGAATGGGAACACTGAAGCTTTCTTT.

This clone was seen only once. For the CDR3, the DNA is TGTGCCAGCAGCGCCCTCCTCGGGTTACAGCAGTTCTTC. Protein sequence: CASSALLGLQQFF. J is TRBJ2-1 and V is TRBV9; D gene ambiguous. The germline V and J ends were trimmed by 3 bases and 11 bases, with 15 bases remaining between them. Looked up from germline, CDR1 is SGDLS and CDR2 is YYNGEE. The CDR3 is 13 amino acids.

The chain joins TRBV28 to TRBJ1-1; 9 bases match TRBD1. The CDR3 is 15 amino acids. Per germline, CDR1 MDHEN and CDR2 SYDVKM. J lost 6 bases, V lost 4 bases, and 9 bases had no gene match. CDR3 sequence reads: CASSSQGTGLAEAFF. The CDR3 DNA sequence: TGTGCCAGCAGTTCGCAAGGGACAGGGCTAGCTGAAGCTTTCTTT.

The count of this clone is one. The chain's CDR3 is CASSFGGDYQPQHF. The DNA of the CDR3 is TGTGCCAGCAGCTTCGGTGGGGACTATCAGCCCCAGCATTTT. This chain uses TRBV7-9 with TRBJ1-5, with a tentative D call TRBD1 (5 bases). The CDR3 is made up of 14 amino acids. Trimming pared 3 bases from V and 5 bases from J, leaving 11 bases between. The germline V gene encodes CDR1 SEHNR and CDR2 FQNEAQ (reference sequence). The variable domain in full, completed from reference TRBV7-9 and TRBJ1-5, reads DTGVSQNPRHKITKRGQNVTFRCDPISEHNRLYWYRQTLGQGPEFLTYFQNEAQLEKSRLLSDRFSAERPKGSFSTLEIQRTEQGDSAMYLCASSFGGDYQPQHFGDGTRLSIL.

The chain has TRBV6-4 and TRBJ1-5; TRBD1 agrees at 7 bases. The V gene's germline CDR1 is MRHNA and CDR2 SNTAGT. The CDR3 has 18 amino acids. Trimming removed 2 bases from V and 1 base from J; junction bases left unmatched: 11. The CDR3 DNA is TGTGCCAGCAGTGACGGGGCAGGGGGAGTGGAAAGCAATCAGCCCCAGCATTTT. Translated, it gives CASSDGAGGVESNQPQHF.

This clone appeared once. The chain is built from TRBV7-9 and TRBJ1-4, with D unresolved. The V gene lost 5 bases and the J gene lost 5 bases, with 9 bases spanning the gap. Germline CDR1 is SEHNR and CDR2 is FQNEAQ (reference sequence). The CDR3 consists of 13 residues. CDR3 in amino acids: CASSAHGNEKLFF. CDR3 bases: TGTGCCAGCAGCGCCCACGGGAATGAAAAACTGTTTTTT.

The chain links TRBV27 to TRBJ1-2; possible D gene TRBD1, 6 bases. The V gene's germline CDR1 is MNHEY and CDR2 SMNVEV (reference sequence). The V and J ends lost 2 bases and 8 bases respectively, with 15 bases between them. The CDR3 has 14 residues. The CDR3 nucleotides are TGTGCCAGCAGTTTAGTATCTGGGGGCCGGGGCTACACCTTC. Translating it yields CASSLVSGGRGYTF.

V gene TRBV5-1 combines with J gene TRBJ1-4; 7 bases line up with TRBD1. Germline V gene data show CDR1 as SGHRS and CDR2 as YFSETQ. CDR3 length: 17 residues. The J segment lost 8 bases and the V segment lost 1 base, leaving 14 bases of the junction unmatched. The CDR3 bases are TGCGCCAGCAGCTTGACCGGGGCTGTAGGGGGCCTAGAAAAACTGTTTTTT. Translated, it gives CASSLTGAVGGLEKLFF.

CDR3 residues: CASSQGGTQENQPQHF. Here the CDR3 DNA reads TGCGCCAGCAGCCAAGGGGGCACCCAGGAGAATCAGCCCCAGCATTTT. The chain employs TRBV4-1 and TRBJ1-5, with D maybe TRBD1 (5 bases). Trimming stripped 1 base from V and 4 bases from J, with 14 bases between. The CDR3 totals 16 residues. Germline V CDR1 and CDR2: MGHRA, YSYEKL.

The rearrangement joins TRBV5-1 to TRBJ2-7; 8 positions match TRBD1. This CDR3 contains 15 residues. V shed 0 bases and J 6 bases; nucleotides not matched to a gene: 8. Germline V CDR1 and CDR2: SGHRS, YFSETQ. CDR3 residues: CASSLGPGQAAEQYF. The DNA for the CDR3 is TGCGCCAGCAGCTTGGGGCCGGGACAGGCGGCCGAGCAGTACTTC.

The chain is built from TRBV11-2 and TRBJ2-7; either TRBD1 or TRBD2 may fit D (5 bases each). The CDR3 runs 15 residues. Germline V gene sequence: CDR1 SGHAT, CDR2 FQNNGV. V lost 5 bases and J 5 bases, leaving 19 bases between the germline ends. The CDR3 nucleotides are TGTGCCAGCAGCCGTCCCATGCTAGAGGGGCACGAGCAGTACTTC. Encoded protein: CASSRPMLEGHEQYF.

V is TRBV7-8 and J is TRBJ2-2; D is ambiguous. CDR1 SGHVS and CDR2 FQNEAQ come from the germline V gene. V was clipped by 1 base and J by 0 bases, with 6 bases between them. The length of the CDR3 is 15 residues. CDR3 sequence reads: CASSLGLANTGELFF. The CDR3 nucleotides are TGTGCCAGCAGCTTAGGCCTGGCGAACACCGGGGAGCTGTTTTTT.

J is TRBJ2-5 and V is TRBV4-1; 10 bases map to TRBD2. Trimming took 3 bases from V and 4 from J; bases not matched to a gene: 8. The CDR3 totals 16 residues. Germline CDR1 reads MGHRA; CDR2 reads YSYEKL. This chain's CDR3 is CASSQTSGGAGETQYF. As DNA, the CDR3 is TGCGCCAGCAGCCAGACCAGCGGGGGGGCGGGAGAGACCCAGTACTTC.

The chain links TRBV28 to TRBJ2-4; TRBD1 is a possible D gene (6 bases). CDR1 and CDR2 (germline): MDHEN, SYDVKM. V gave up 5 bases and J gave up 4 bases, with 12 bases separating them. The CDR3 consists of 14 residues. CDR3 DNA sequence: TGTGCCAGCAGTCCCGGGACACTTAAAAACATTCAGTACTTC. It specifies CASSPGTLKNIQYF.

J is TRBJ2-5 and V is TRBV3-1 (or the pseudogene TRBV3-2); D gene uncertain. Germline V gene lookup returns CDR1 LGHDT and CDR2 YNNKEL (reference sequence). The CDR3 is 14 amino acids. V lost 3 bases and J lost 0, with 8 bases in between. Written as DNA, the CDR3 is TGTGCCAGCAGCCACGGCCTAAACCAAGAGACCCAGTACTTC. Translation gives CASSHGLNQETQYF.

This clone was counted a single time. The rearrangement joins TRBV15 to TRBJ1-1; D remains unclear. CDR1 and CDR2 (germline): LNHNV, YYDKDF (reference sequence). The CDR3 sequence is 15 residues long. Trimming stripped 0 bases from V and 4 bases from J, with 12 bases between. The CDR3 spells CATSRDPLTGTEAFF. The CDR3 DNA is TGTGCCACCAGCAGAGATCCCCTGACCGGCACTGAAGCTTTCTTT.

In DNA form, the CDR3 reads TGCGCCAGCAGCTTGTCCGTTCGTGAGCAGTTCTTC. It yields the protein CASSLSVREQFF. The J gene is TRBJ2-1, the V gene TRBV5-1, with D unresolved. The CDR3 has 12 amino acids. Germline V gives CDR1 SGHRS, CDR2 YFSETQ. The V and J ends lost 1 base and 9 bases respectively, with 8 bases between them.

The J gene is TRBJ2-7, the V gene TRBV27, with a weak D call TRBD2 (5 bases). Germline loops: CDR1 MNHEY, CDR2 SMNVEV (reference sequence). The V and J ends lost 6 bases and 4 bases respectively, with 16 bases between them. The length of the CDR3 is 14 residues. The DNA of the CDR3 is TGTGCCAGCAGGCTCTCCCGGGAACATTACGAGCAGTACTTC. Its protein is CASRLSREHYEQYF.

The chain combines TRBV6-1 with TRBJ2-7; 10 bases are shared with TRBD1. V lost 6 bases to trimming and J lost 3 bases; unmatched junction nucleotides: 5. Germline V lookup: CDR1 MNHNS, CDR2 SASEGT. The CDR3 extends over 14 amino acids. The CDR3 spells CASSQGQGIYEQYF. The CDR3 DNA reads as TGTGCCAGCAGCCAGGGACAGGGGATCTACGAGCAGTACTTC.

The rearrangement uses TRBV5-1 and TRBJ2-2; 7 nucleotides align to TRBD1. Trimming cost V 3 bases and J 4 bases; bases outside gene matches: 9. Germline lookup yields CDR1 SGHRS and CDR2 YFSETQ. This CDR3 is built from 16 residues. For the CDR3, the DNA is TGCGCCAGCAGCTCACCTCGACAGGGCGGCACCGGGGAGCTGTTTTTT. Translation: CASSSPRQGGTGELFF.

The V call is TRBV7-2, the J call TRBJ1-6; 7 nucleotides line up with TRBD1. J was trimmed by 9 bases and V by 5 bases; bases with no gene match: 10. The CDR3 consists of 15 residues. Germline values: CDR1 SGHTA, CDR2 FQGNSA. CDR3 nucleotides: TGTGCCAGCAGCGGAGCAGGGGGTCGGATTTCACCCCTCCACTTT. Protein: CASSGAGGRISPLHF.

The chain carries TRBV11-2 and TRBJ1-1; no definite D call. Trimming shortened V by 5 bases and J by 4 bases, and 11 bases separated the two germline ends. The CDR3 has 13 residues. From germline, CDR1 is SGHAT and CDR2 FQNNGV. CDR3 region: CASSTGLGTEAFF. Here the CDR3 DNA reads TGTGCCAGCAGCACGGGCCTGGGCACTGAAGCTTTCTTT.

The CDR3 loop is CASSTARFAGEQFF. In DNA form, the CDR3 reads TGTGCCAGTAGTACAGCCCGCTTCGCGGGTGAGCAGTTCTTC. The genes are TRBV19 and TRBJ2-1, with a weak D call TRBD2 (5 bases). The CDR3 sequence is 14 residues long. Trimming took off 4 bases at V and 9 bases at J, with 16 bases between the two ends. Germline V lookup: CDR1 LNHDA, CDR2 SQIVND (reference sequence). Full variable domain (rest looked up from reference TRBV19 and TRBJ2-1): DGGITQSPKYLFRKEGQNVTLSCEQNLNHDAMYWYRQDPGQGLRLIYYSQIVNDFQKGDIAEGYSVSREKKESFPLTVTSAQKNPTAFYLCASSTARFAGEQFFGPGTRLTVL.

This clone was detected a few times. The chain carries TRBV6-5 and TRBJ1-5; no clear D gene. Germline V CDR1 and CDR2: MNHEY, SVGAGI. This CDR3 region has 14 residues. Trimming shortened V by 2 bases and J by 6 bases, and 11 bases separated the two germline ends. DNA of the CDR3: TGTGCCAGCAGTTACGCGCCAGGTAGTCAGCCCCAGCATTTT. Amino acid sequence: CASSYAPGSQPQHF.

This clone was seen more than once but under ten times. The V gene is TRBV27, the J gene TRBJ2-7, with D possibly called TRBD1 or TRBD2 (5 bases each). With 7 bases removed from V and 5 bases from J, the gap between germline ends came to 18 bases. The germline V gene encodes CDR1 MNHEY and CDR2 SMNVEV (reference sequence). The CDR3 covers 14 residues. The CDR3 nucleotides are TGTGCCAGCAAACCCCGGGCAGGGACGGACGAGCAGTACTTC. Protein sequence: CASKPRAGTDEQYF.

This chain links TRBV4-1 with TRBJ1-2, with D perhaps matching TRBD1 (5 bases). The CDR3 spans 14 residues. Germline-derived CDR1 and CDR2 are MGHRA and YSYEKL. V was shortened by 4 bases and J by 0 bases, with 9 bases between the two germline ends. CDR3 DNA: TGCGCCAGCAGCCCCGCGGGGCCTAACTATGGCTACACCTTC. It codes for CASSPAGPNYGYTF.